These T cell receptor beta chains were read from a single sample in a study of ipilimumab plus nivolumab after autologous stem cell transplantation. TCRdb keeps only in-frame clones here, not all; method: immunoSEQ multiplex PCR. The sample shows 77,000 or so clones, about 83% of them seen only once. The sequencing here drew on PBMCs, taken in a trial of ipilimumab plus nivolumab as post-transplant consolidation. The receptors here all came from a male donor with diffuse large B-cell lymphoma. Both conserved end residues are part of each CDR3. A D gene is named only where the DNA matches it firmly. Clone sizes are given selectively: once, few, many, or a class where the clone is expanded.

>TRBV9|-|TRBJ2-1|-
CASSAQVVPAGLGYNEQFF
TGTGCCAGCAGCGCCCAGGTGGTGCCGGCGGGGTTGGGATACAATGAGCAGTTCTTC
>TRBV6-5|-|TRBJ1-2|-
CASSYGGDQNGYTF
TGTGCCAGCAGTTACGGAGGGGACCAGAATGGCTACACCTTC
>TRBV6-1|TRBD1|TRBJ1-6|few
CASTLDRVGSPLHF
TGTGCCAGCACCTTGGACAGGGTTGGTTCACCCCTCCACTTT
>TRBV7-6|TRBD2|TRBJ2-3|-
CASSLRASGGLADTQYF
TGTGCCAGCAGCTTACGGGCCAGCGGGGGGTTGGCAGATACGCAGTATTTT
>TRBV9|TRBD2|TRBJ2-3|-
CASSYGGASTDTQYF
TGTGCCAGCAGTTACGGGGGGGCCAGCACAGATACGCAGTATTTT
>TRBV5-1|TRBD2|TRBJ2-5|-
CASSSPSGKETQYF
TGCGCCAGCAGCTCCCCTAGCGGTAAAGAGACCCAGTACTTC
>TRBV6-1|-|TRBJ1-1|-
CASSEASGAGNTEAFF
TGTGCCAGCAGTGAAGCGTCGGGGGCGGGGAACACTGAAGCTTTCTTT
>TRBV9|TRBD2|TRBJ2-2|-
CASSPRTSGGSNTGELFF
TGTGCCAGCAGCCCCCGGACTAGCGGGGGCTCGAACACCGGGGAGCTGTTTTTT
>TRBV23-1|-|TRBJ1-1|few
CASSQSHANTEAFF
TGCGCCAGCAGTCAATCGCACGCGAACACTGAAGCTTTCTTT
>TRBV7-2|-|TRBJ2-6|-
CASREGLSGANVLTF
TGTGCCAGCAGAGAGGGTCTCTCCGGGGCCAACGTCCTGACTTTC
>TRBV5-1|TRBD1|TRBJ1-1|-
CASSPSQGQSNTEAFF
TGCGCCAGCAGCCCAAGCCAGGGACAGTCGAACACTGAAGCTTTCTTT
>TRBV4-1|-|TRBJ2-1|-
CASSQRDYNEQFF
TGCGCCAGCAGCCAAAGGGATTACAATGAGCAGTTCTTC
>TRBV18|TRBD1|TRBJ1-1|-
CASSPTGANTEAFF
TGTGCCAGCTCTCCGACAGGGGCGAACACTGAAGCTTTCTTT
>TRBV6-6|-|TRBJ1-1|-
CASTGPMNTEAFF
TGTGCCAGCACCGGACCTATGAACACTGAAGCTTTCTTT
>TRBV5-6|-|TRBJ1-5|-
CASSLDPDQPQHF
TGTGCCAGCAGCTTGGACCCCGATCAGCCCCAGCATTTT
>TRBV15|-|TRBJ2-6|-
CATNQRGGSGANVLTF
TGTGCCACCAACCAGAGGGGGGGCTCTGGGGCCAACGTCCTGACTTTC
>TRBV7-2|TRBD1|TRBJ1-2|-
CASSITGGGGYTF
TGTGCCAGCAGCATAACAGGGGGCGGTGGCTACACCTTC
>TRBV4-2|TRBD1|TRBJ1-1|-
CASSPSRDRGKDTEAFF
TGTGCCAGCAGCCCGTCCCGGGACAGGGGGAAGGACACTGAAGCTTTCTTT
>TRBV6-5|-|TRBJ2-7|-
CASSSGVRGNHEQYF
TGTGCCAGCAGTTCCGGTGTCCGGGGGAACCACGAGCAGTACTTC
>TRBV14|-|TRBJ1-1|-
CASSQVIRTEAFF
TGTGCCAGCAGCCAAGTTATCAGGACTGAAGCTTTCTTT
>TRBV7-3|TRBD1|TRBJ2-5|few
CASSLSGQGETQYF
TGTGCCAGCAGCTTATCGGGACAGGGGGAGACCCAGTACTTC
>TRBV5-1|TRBD1|TRBJ1-1|-
CASSPEGATEAFF
TGCGCCAGCAGCCCGGAGGGGGCCACTGAAGCTTTCTTT
>TRBV5-1|-|TRBJ1-3|once
CARFVRRNTIYF
TGCGCCAGGTTCGTTCGGCGAAACACCATATATTTT
>TRBV7-2|-|TRBJ1-6|-
CASTAGGRLDSPLHF
TGTGCCTCCACTGCGGGGGGGCGCTTGGATTCACCCCTCCACTTT
>TRBV7-3|-|TRBJ2-3|-
CASSLPGSGTQYF
TGTGCCAGCAGCTTACCGGGTAGTGGGACGCAGTATTTT
>TRBV7-2|-|TRBJ1-2|-
CASSLSRTNYGYTF
TGTGCCAGCAGCTTATCAAGAACTAACTATGGCTACACCTTC
>TRBV7-9|TRBD2|TRBJ2-7|-
CASSSSGGNYEQYF
TGTGCCAGCAGCTCTAGCGGGGGGAACTACGAGCAGTACTTC
>TRBV30|-|TRBJ2-6|-
CAWGPTRAGANVLTF
TGTGCCTGGGGCCCTACTAGAGCCGGGGCCAACGTCCTGACTTTC
>TRBV6-5|-|TRBJ2-3|-
CASSYRLRPSTDTQYF
TGTGCCAGCAGTTACCGGCTACGACCTAGCACAGATACGCAGTATTTT
>TRBV6-1|-|TRBJ2-7|-
CASRTTYEQYF
TGTGCCAGCAGGACGACCTACGAGCAGTACTTC
>TRBV15|-|TRBJ2-2|-
CATRGGRSPGGTGELFF
TGTGCCACCAGAGGTGGAAGGAGCCCCGGAGGAACCGGGGAGCTGTTTTTT
>TRBV9|-|TRBJ2-2|-
CASSHWGNTGELFF
TGTGCCAGCAGCCATTGGGGGAACACCGGGGAGCTGTTTTTT
>TRBV2|-|TRBJ2-3|few
CASSLTDTQYF
TGTGCCAGCAGCCTAACAGATACGCAGTATTTT
>TRBV4-1|-|TRBJ1-1|-
CASSPMSGGDTEAFF
TGCGCCAGCAGCCCTATGTCGGGGGGTGACACTGAAGCTTTCTTT
>TRBV18|-|TRBJ2-3|-
CASSPESFGTQYF
TGTGCCAGCTCGCCTGAAAGTTTCGGTACGCAGTATTTT
>TRBV19|-|TRBJ1-4|-
CASSPRDGAFYEKLFF
TGTGCCAGTAGCCCCCGGGACGGGGCCTTCTATGAAAAACTGTTTTTT
>TRBV5-1|TRBD2|TRBJ2-3|-
CASSLRASGGARSDTQYF
TGCGCCAGCAGCTTGAGGGCTAGCGGGGGGGCACGGTCAGATACGCAGTATTTT
>TRBV5-1|-|TRBJ1-6|-
CASSQPNSPLHF
TGCGCCAGCAGCCAACCGAATTCACCCCTCCACTTT
>TRBV29-1|TRBD1|TRBJ2-7|-
CSVVGTDSSYEQYF
TGCAGCGTCGTCGGGACAGACAGTTCCTACGAGCAGTACTTC
>TRBV7-2|TRBD2|TRBJ2-5|-
CASSSNPTAGGQETQYF
TGTGCCAGCAGCTCTAACCCTACCGCGGGGGGCCAAGAGACCCAGTACTTC
>TRBV29-1|-|TRBJ1-5|-
CSASRGSNQPQHF
TGCAGCGCCAGCAGGGGTAGCAATCAGCCCCAGCATTTT
>TRBV18|TRBD2|TRBJ2-1|-
CASSPLAGGPHNEQFF
TGTGCCAGCTCACCTTTAGCGGGGGGGCCGCACAATGAGCAGTTCTTC
>TRBV10-3|-|TRBJ2-7|-
CAISDRDKVNYEQYF
TGTGCCATCAGTGATAGGGACAAAGTTAACTACGAGCAGTACTTC
>TRBV7-2|TRBD2|TRBJ2-1|once
CASSPPGLAGGLGEQFF
TGTGCCAGCAGCCCCCCGGGACTAGCGGGGGGGCTCGGAGAGCAGTTCTTC
>TRBV6-5|TRBD2|TRBJ2-1|-
CASELSGGGNEQFF
TGTGCCAGCGAGCTGAGCGGGGGCGGGAATGAGCAGTTCTTC
>TRBV14|-|TRBJ2-3|-
CASSPAGYTDTQYF
TGTGCCAGCAGCCCCGCGGGGTACACAGATACGCAGTATTTT
>TRBV7-2|-|TRBJ2-3|once
CASSYRASTDTQYF
TGTGCCAGCAGCTACAGGGCTAGCACAGATACGCAGTATTTT